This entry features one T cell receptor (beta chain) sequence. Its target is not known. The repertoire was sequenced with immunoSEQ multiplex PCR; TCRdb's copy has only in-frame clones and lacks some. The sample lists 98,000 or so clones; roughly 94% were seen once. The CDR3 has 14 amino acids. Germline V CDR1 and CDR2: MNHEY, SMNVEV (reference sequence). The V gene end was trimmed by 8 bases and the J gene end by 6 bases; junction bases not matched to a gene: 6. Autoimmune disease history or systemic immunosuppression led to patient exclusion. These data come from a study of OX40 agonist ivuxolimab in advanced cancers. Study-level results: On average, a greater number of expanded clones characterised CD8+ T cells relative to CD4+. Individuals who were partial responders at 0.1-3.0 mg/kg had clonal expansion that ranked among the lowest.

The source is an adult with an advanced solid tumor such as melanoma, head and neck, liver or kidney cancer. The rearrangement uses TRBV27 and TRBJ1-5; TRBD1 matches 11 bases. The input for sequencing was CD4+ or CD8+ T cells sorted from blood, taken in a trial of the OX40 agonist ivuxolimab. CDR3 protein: CASRRDRGGQPQHF. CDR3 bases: TGTGCCAGCCGCCGGGACAGGGGGGGTCAGCCCCAGCATTTT.